This passage covers 28 T cell receptor beta chains from one sample sequenced in a study of blood T cell repertoires in COVID-19. Clones were sequenced by immunoSEQ multiplex PCR, and TCRdb holds only the in-frame ones, with some missing. The sample carries around 100,000 clones, about 89% recorded once. The sequenced sample consisted of peripheral blood. The origin of the receptors is a man in his sixties with acute or convalescent COVID-19.

Details on this clone: The sample has other DNA sequences that encode this CDR3 too. The rearrangement uses TRBV18 and TRBJ1-1, with a tentative D call TRBD1 (6 bases). Trimming removed 2 bases from V and 1 base from J, with 11 bases in between. The length of the CDR3 is 15 residues. Germline loops: CDR1 KGHSH, CDR2 LQKENI. The CDR3 region is CASSPRQDSNTEAFF. The CDR3 DNA reads as TGTGCCAGCTCACCAAGACAGGATTCGAACACTGAAGCTTTCTTT. Looking up the rest from reference TRBV18 and TRBJ1-1 gives the full variable domain: NAGVMQNPRHLVRRRGQEARLRCSPMKGHSHVYWYRQLPEEGLKFMVYLQKENIIDESGMPKERFSAEFPKEGPSILRIQQVVRGDSAAYFCASSPRQDSNTEAFFGQGTRLTVV.

The chain has TRBV5-1 and TRBJ2-7; 9 bases fit TRBD2. Germline V gene lookup returns CDR1 SGHRS and CDR2 YFSETQ. The length of the CDR3 is 15 residues. V lost 0 bases and J lost 5; bases outside the gene matches: 6. The chain's CDR3 is CASSLGLAGTDEQYV. For the CDR3, the DNA is TGCGCCAGCAGCTTGGGGCTAGCGGGAACAGACGAGCAGTACGTC.

The CDR3 protein is CSASPWTSGTYNEQFF. The CDR3 bases are TGCAGTGCTAGTCCGTGGACTAGCGGGACCTACAATGAGCAGTTCTTC. V and J are TRBV20-1 and TRBJ2-1; 12 bases are a match to TRBD2. The V segment lost 3 bases and the J segment 2 bases; nucleotides outside the gene matches: 5. Germline V gene lookup returns CDR1 DFQATT and CDR2 SNEGSKA (reference sequence). This CDR3 contains 16 residues.

The chain links TRBV6-5 to TRBJ2-2; a weak D match, TRBD2 (6 bases). The CDR3 runs 14 residues. Trimming stripped 7 bases from V and 6 bases from J, with 15 bases between. Germline CDR1 reads MNHEY; CDR2 reads SVGAGI. CDR3 nucleotides: TGTGCCAGCATAACCAGGGACTTCGCCGGGGAGCTGTTTTTT. Its translation: CASITRDFAGELFF.

J is TRBJ1-2 and V is TRBV5-8; TRBD1 matches at 7 bases. CDR3 length: 13 amino acids. Looked up from germline, CDR1 is SGHTS and CDR2 is YDEGEE. With 3 bases clipped from V and 7 bases from J, the junction kept 6 bases outside the gene matches. CDR3 in amino acids: CASSSRGRRGYTF. CDR3 nucleotides: TGTGCCAGCAGCTCAAGGGGGCGGCGTGGCTACACCTTC. The variable domain in full, completed from reference TRBV5-8 and TRBJ1-2, reads EAGVTQSPTHLIKTRGQQATLRCSPISGHTSVYWYQQALGLGLQFLLWYDEGEERNRGNFPPRFSGRQFPNYSSELNVNALELEDSALYLCASSSRGRRGYTFGSGTRLTVV.

V usage is TRBV7-8 and J usage is TRBJ1-1, with a possible D match to TRBD1 (5 bases). Germline CDR1 reads SGHVS; CDR2 reads FQNEAQ. This CDR3 comprises 11 residues. The ends were cut back, 5 bases at V and 8 bases at J, with 9 bases in the middle. CDR3 residues: CASSRRGEAFF. DNA for the CDR3: TGTGCCAGCAGCCGGCGGGGGGAAGCTTTCTTT.

This clone was seen only once. This rearrangement joins TRBV7-8 to TRBJ2-1; 12 bases are a match to TRBD2. From germline, CDR1 is SGHVS and CDR2 FQNEAQ. This CDR3 comprises 15 residues. The V gene end was trimmed by 4 bases and the J gene end by 9 bases; junction bases not matched to a gene: 7. CDR3 sequence reads: CASSSLAGGRSEQFF. The CDR3 DNA reads TGTGCCAGCAGCTCCCTAGCGGGAGGGCGTAGTGAGCAGTTCTTC.

The V and J genes are TRBV27 and TRBJ1-3, with D tentatively TRBD1 (6 bases). The CDR3 length is 14 residues. The germline CDR1 and CDR2 sequences are MNHEY and SMNVEV (reference sequence). V was cut by 6 bases and J by 2 bases, with 11 bases left in between. CDR3 residues: CASRKQGTGNTIYF. The CDR3 DNA reads TGTGCCAGCAGGAAACAGGGAACTGGAAACACCATATATTTT.

This clone was seen more than once but under ten times. The chain joins TRBV6-2 or TRBV6-3 to TRBJ2-7, with 8 bases lining up with TRBD1. J gave up 4 bases and V 4 bases, and 6 bases lay outside the gene matches. Germline assignment: CDR1 MNHEY and CDR2 SVGEGT. The CDR3 is 14 residues long. CDR3 sequence (DNA): TGTGCCAGCAGTTTCGAGACAGGGGCTTACGAGCAGTACGTC. Translation: CASSFETGAYEQYV.

This clone was counted once. The J gene is TRBJ2-7, the V gene TRBV15; weak D call: TRBD1 (6 bases). Germline CDR1 is LNHNV and CDR2 is YYDKDF (reference sequence). There are 15 residues in the CDR3. Trimming shortened V by 5 bases and J by 2 bases, and 16 bases separated the two germline ends. Here the CDR3 DNA reads TGTGCCACCAGCGTCCATCCGGGACAAGCCTACGAGCAGTACTTC. Its protein product is CATSVHPGQAYEQYF.

This chain links TRBV19 with TRBJ1-4; 8 nucleotides agree with TRBD1. Trimming cost V 5 bases and J 3 bases; bases outside gene matches: 8. Germline CDR1 is LNHDA and CDR2 is SQIVND (reference sequence). CDR3 size: 16 residues. The CDR3 spells CASSSPRTGSNEKLFF. The CDR3 DNA is TGTGCCAGTAGTTCTCCCCGGACAGGGTCTAATGAAAAACTGTTTTTT.

The chain carries TRBV27 and TRBJ2-2, with 7 bases lining up with TRBD2. CDR3 length equals 15 residues. Germline V gene lookup returns CDR1 MNHEY and CDR2 SMNVEV (reference sequence). V trimming: 6 bases; J trimming: 7 bases; junction bases outside the gene matches: 11. For the CDR3, the DNA is TGTGCCAGCAGGGCATTTACTAGCGCGAACGGGGAGCTGTTTTTT. Residues: CASRAFTSANGELFF.

The CDR3 bases are TGTGCCAGCAGCTTGATTCAGTCCGGGGAGCTGTTTTTT. Its protein product is CASSLIQSGELFF. The chain carries TRBV5-6 and TRBJ2-2; the D is unclear. V was cut by 1 base and J by 6 bases, with 7 bases left in between. This CDR3 is built from 13 residues. Germline V gene lookup returns CDR1 SGHDT and CDR2 YYEEEE.

This rearrangement joins TRBV20-1 to TRBJ2-1, with 11 bases fitting TRBD2. The CDR3 totals 15 residues. V was clipped by 3 bases and J by 6 bases; unmatched bases: 7. Germline-derived CDR1 and CDR2 are DFQATT and SNEGSKA (reference sequence). The CDR3 DNA sequence: TGCAGTGCTAGTGATAGCGGGAGGGCCGGCAATGAGCAGTTCTTC. Amino acids: CSASDSGRAGNEQFF.

This clone has more than one count but fewer than ten. This sequence joins TRBV19 and TRBJ1-4; D is uncertain. Trimming pared 5 bases from V and 7 bases from J, leaving 11 bases between. Looked up from germline, CDR1 is LNHDA and CDR2 is SQIVND (reference sequence). The CDR3 consists of 13 residues. CDR3 coding DNA: TGTGCCAGTAGTGCACCTCGGGGTGAAAAACTGTTTTTT. Its translation is CASSAPRGEKLFF.

The gene calls are TRBV30 and TRBJ1-1; D possibly corresponds to TRBD1 (5 bases). The CDR3 totals 15 residues. Trimming shortened V by 2 bases and J by 2 bases, and 15 bases separated the two germline ends. Germline loops: CDR1 GTSNPN, CDR2 SVGIG (reference sequence). The CDR3 sequence is CAWSTPRTLNTEAFF. In DNA form, the CDR3 reads TGTGCCTGGAGTACCCCTAGGACACTTAACACTGAAGCTTTCTTT.

Concerning this clone itself: This specimen includes other DNA sequences encoding the same CDR3. The V gene is TRBV3-1 (or the pseudogene TRBV3-2), the J gene TRBJ2-3, with 7 bases aligning to TRBD2. The ends lost 1 base at V and 3 bases at J; junction bases unmatched: 1. The CDR3 covers 14 residues. The V gene's germline CDR1 is LGHDT and CDR2 YNNKEL (reference sequence). The CDR3 region has the DNA TGTGCCAGCAGCCAAGCGGGAGGTACAGATACGCAGTATTTT. This gives the protein CASSQAGGTDTQYF.

In nucleotides, the CDR3 is TGCAGCGCGAAAACAGGGGGCTCGACTGAAGCTTTCTTT. This codes for CSAKTGGSTEAFF. The V gene is TRBV29-1, the J gene TRBJ1-1; 9 nucleotides align to TRBD1. V lost 7 bases and J lost 5; bases outside the gene matches: 8. Germline loops: CDR1 SQVTM, CDR2 ANQGSEA. The CDR3 consists of 13 residues.

This clone was seen a single time. The gene calls are TRBV2 and TRBJ2-1, with TRBD2 identical over 10 bases. V lost 4 bases and J lost 9; bases outside the gene matches: 3. The CDR3 is 13 amino acids. Germline V gene data show CDR1 as SNHLY and CDR2 as FYNNEI. The CDR3 region is CASSGLAGVEQFF. The CDR3 DNA follows: TGTGCCAGCAGTGGTCTAGCGGGGGTTGAGCAGTTCTTC.

The chain uses TRBV5-4 and TRBJ2-2; 8 positions match TRBD2. CDR1 SGHNT and CDR2 YYREEE come from the germline V gene (reference sequence). Germline trimming cut 0 bases from V and 7 bases from J; bases unmatched to any gene: 8. This CDR3 has 16 amino acids. This CDR3 is CASSLVLAGMSGELFF. The CDR3 DNA reads as TGTGCCAGCAGCTTGGTCCTAGCGGGCATGAGCGGGGAGCTGTTTTTT. Looking up the rest from reference TRBV5-4 and TRBJ2-2 gives the full variable domain: ETGVTQSPTHLIKTRGQQVTLRCSSQSGHNTVSWYQQALGQGPQFIFQYYREEENGRGNFPPRFSGLQFPNYSSELNVNALELDDSALYLCASSLVLAGMSGELFFGEGSRLTVL.

This clone is a singleton in its sample. The gene calls are TRBV23-1 and TRBJ1-6; weak D call: TRBD1 (6 bases). TRBV23-1 is an ORF, with its function uncertain. This CDR3 contains 16 residues. Trimming pared 4 bases from V and 5 bases from J, leaving 15 bases between. The CDR3 region is CASSPGIGGDNSPLHF. The CDR3 DNA reads TGCGCCAGCAGTCCTGGTATAGGGGGGGATAATTCACCCCTCCACTTT.

The chain has TRBV30 and TRBJ2-1, with 10 bases matching TRBD2. CDR1 and CDR2 (germline): GTSNPN, SVGIG (reference sequence). J gave up 6 bases and V 2 bases, and 4 bases lay outside the gene matches. The CDR3 contains 14 residues. The CDR3 nucleotides read TGTGCCTGGAGTTTGATAGCGGGAGGCAATGAGCAGTTCTTC. Amino acids: CAWSLIAGGNEQFF.

The V call is TRBV28, the J call TRBJ1-1; D remains unclear. There are 13 residues in the CDR3. In germline, CDR1 is MDHEN, CDR2 SYDVKM. Trimming removed 5 bases from V and 10 bases from J, with 17 bases in between. The CDR3, as DNA: TGTGCCAGCAGTCCACCGACCCCCAGCGGAGCTTTCTTT. This codes for CASSPPTPSGAFF.

J is TRBJ2-1 and V is TRBV4-2, with 13 bases fitting TRBD2. Looked up from germline, CDR1 is LGHNA and CDR2 is YNFKEQ. The CDR3 spans 17 residues. V gave up 5 bases and J gave up 4 bases; unmatched junction bases: 8. CDR3 loop: CASSYYVGLAGYNEQFF. The CDR3 bases are TGTGCCAGCAGCTATTACGTGGGACTAGCGGGGTACAATGAGCAGTTCTTC.

The V call is TRBV10-1, the J call TRBJ2-2; TRBD2 matches at 12 bases. The CDR3 consists of 14 residues. The germline gives CDR1 WNHNN, CDR2 SYGVQD (reference sequence). After removal of 6 bases from V and 4 bases from J, the junction contained 0 bases not matched to a gene. The CDR3 is CASRGLAGTGELFF. The CDR3 bases are TGCGCCAGCAGGGGACTAGCGGGCACCGGGGAGCTGTTTTTT.

This clone has a single count. The chain couples TRBV3-1 (or the pseudogene TRBV3-2) to TRBJ2-3; 8 positions agree with TRBD1. CDR1 and CDR2 from the germline V gene are LGHDT and YNNKEL (reference sequence). J gave up 0 bases and V 4 bases, and 0 bases lay outside the gene matches. This CDR3 is built from 14 residues. CDR3 sequence reads: CASSPGGSTDTQYF. The CDR3 region has the DNA TGTGCCAGCAGCCCAGGGGGCAGCACAGATACGCAGTATTTT.

The chain joins TRBV3-1 (or the pseudogene TRBV3-2) to TRBJ2-7, with 7 nucleotides matching TRBD1. Germline V CDR1 and CDR2: LGHDT, YNNKEL (reference sequence). The CDR3 has 15 amino acids. The V segment lost 5 bases and the J segment 4 bases; nucleotides outside the gene matches: 11. CDR3 coding DNA: TGTGCCAGCAGCTCCGCAGGGGGTATTCGGTACGAGCAGTACTTC. Residues: CASSSAGGIRYEQYF.

This rearrangement joins TRBV7-9 to TRBJ2-5; 7 bases are a match to TRBD1. The germline gives CDR1 SEHNR, CDR2 FQNEAQ (reference sequence). V lost 10 bases to trimming and J lost 3 bases; unmatched junction nucleotides: 11. The CDR3 spans 14 residues. The CDR3 sequence is CATEGTGQKETQYF. The CDR3 bases are TGTGCCACGGAAGGGACGGGACAGAAAGAGACCCAGTACTTC.